This TCR beta chain is from a study of T cells after yellow fever vaccination. Overall study context: When fractions had low cell numbers, they were prepared with SMART-Seq v4 Ultra Low Input. Study-wide points: Booster sampling recovered most clones from primary vaccination (nearly 98% CD4, around 90% CD8). Contaminating bulk clonotypes could be abundant in FACS-sorted repertoires.

Trimming shortened V by 1 base and J by 1 base, and 19 bases separated the two germline ends. Germline CDR1 and CDR2: DFQATT and SNEGSKA (reference sequence). CDR3 length: 18 residues. A note on this clonotype: Its cognate antigen is unknown.

Making TCR cDNA involved 5'RACE template switching, which added UMIs and a universal primer site. Using its own MiXCR run on the 5' RACE reads, TCRdb lists one record per CDR3 protein. The profile shows around 500,000 distinct CDR3 sequences, 21% of them singletons. The rearrangement uses TRBV20-1 and TRBJ1-4, with D perhaps TRBD1 (6 bases). This clonotype was sampled from a man aged 18 to 29 who received the YFV17D yellow fever vaccine. The sample consisted of PBMCs, taken roughly 20 days after the first yellow fever vaccination. The CDR3 nucleotides are TGCAGTGCTAGAGGCACCAGGGGTACCGGAGGAACTAATGAAAAACTGTTTTTT. Translated: CSARGTRGTGGTNEKLFF.